This is a list of T cell receptor beta chains from one sample in a study of blood T cell repertoires in COVID-19. Only in-frame clones appear in the TCRdb table, and some are missing; sequencing was by immunoSEQ multiplex PCR. The sample lists around 200,000 clones, 90% occurring once. Material for sequencing was PBMCs or T cells enriched from blood (not recorded which). The source is a young man who had recovered from COVID-19. Each CDR3 is given with its conserved first and last residue. Each record gives: D gene, V gene, clone size, J gene, CDR3 DNA, CDR3 protein. A D gene is named only where the DNA matches it firmly. Clone size is not always given. Where it is, it says once, few, many or a class for expanded clones.

d_gene: -; v_gene: TRBV11-1; abundance: few; j_gene: TRBJ2-7; CDR3nt: TGTGCCAGCAGCTTACCAAGGGTAGCGCCTGGGTACGAGCAGTACTTC; CDR3aa: CASSLPRVAPGYEQYF
d_gene: -; v_gene: TRBV19; abundance: -; j_gene: TRBJ1-1; CDR3nt: TGTGCCAGTAGTACACTCAGGGGCCGGGGGGGTGAAGCTTTCTTT; CDR3aa: CASSTLRGRGGEAFF
d_gene: TRBD2; v_gene: TRBV7-9; abundance: -; j_gene: TRBJ2-2; CDR3nt: TGTGCCAGCAGCTTAGGCGGGACTAGGAGGCCCGGGGAGCTGTTTTTT; CDR3aa: CASSLGGTRRPGELFF
d_gene: -; v_gene: TRBV4-1; abundance: -; j_gene: TRBJ2-1; CDR3nt: TGCGCCAGCAGCCAACCTGGCGGCGAGGGCAATGAGCAGTTCTTC; CDR3aa: CASSQPGGEGNEQFF
d_gene: -; v_gene: TRBV6-5; abundance: -; j_gene: TRBJ2-2; CDR3nt: TGTGCCAGCAGTTACCTGAACACCGGGGAGCTGTTTTTT; CDR3aa: CASSYLNTGELFF
d_gene: -; v_gene: TRBV6-5; abundance: -; j_gene: TRBJ1-2; CDR3nt: TGTGCCAGCAGTTACTCGGAGGGGAACTATGGCTACACCTTC; CDR3aa: CASSYSEGNYGYTF
d_gene: -; v_gene: TRBV7-2; abundance: -; j_gene: TRBJ2-7; CDR3nt: TGTGCCAGCAGCTCAAGACATTTAGAGCCATCAAGGAGGTCCTACGAGCAGTACTTC; CDR3aa: CASSSRHLEPSRRSYEQYF
d_gene: -; v_gene: TRBV30; abundance: -; j_gene: TRBJ1-1; CDR3nt: TGTGCCTGGCAGAGACAGGCGCTCACTGAAGCTTTCTTT; CDR3aa: CAWQRQALTEAFF
d_gene: TRBD1; v_gene: TRBV15; abundance: -; j_gene: TRBJ1-2; CDR3nt: TGTGCCACCAGCAGAGTTGGGGACAGGGCGATTAACTATGGCTACACCTTC; CDR3aa: CATSRVGDRAINYGYTF
d_gene: TRBD1; v_gene: TRBV9; abundance: -; j_gene: TRBJ1-3; CDR3nt: TGTGCCAGCAGCAAACTTCAGGGGGCCACGGGAAACACCATATATTTT; CDR3aa: CASSKLQGATGNTIYF
d_gene: -; v_gene: TRBV19; abundance: -; j_gene: TRBJ1-5; CDR3nt: TGTGCCAGTAGTATTGGGGGCGTTCGTAGCAATCAGCCCCAGCATTTT; CDR3aa: CASSIGGVRSNQPQHF
d_gene: -; v_gene: TRBV5-6; abundance: -; j_gene: TRBJ1-3; CDR3nt: TGTGCCAGCAGCGTCCAAATCAAGGGGGTTGGAAACACCATATATTTT; CDR3aa: CASSVQIKGVGNTIYF
d_gene: TRBD1; v_gene: TRBV19; abundance: -; j_gene: TRBJ1-6; CDR3nt: TGTGCCAGTAGTATAGCGGGGACAGGTGACAATTCACCCCTCCACTTT; CDR3aa: CASSIAGTGDNSPLHF
d_gene: TRBD2; v_gene: TRBV5-1; abundance: -; j_gene: TRBJ2-7; CDR3nt: TGCGCCAGCAGCGGGACTAGGATCTACGAGCAGTACTTC; CDR3aa: CASSGTRIYEQYF
d_gene: -; v_gene: TRBV6-5; abundance: -; j_gene: TRBJ1-2; CDR3nt: TGTGCCAGCAGTTCGGGCAGGGCTGGCTACACCTTC; CDR3aa: CASSSGRAGYTF
d_gene: TRBD2; v_gene: TRBV28; abundance: -; j_gene: TRBJ2-7; CDR3nt: TGTGCCAGCAGTTTACTAGCGGGGTACGAGCAGTACTTC; CDR3aa: CASSLLAGYEQYF
d_gene: -; v_gene: TRBV3-1/TRBV3-2; abundance: -; j_gene: TRBJ2-7; CDR3nt: TGTGCCAGCAGCCTCCGGAGCTACGAGCAGTACTTC; CDR3aa: CASSLRSYEQYF
d_gene: -; v_gene: TRBV15; abundance: -; j_gene: TRBJ2-5; CDR3nt: TGTGCCACCAGCAGAGATCTGGGGGGTTTGGAGACCCAGTACTTC; CDR3aa: CATSRDLGGLETQYF
d_gene: TRBD2; v_gene: TRBV7-9; abundance: -; j_gene: TRBJ2-2; CDR3nt: TGTGCCAGCAGCTCCCGGACTAGCGGGAAAAAGGTCGGGGAGCTGTTTTTT; CDR3aa: CASSSRTSGKKVGELFF
d_gene: TRBD1; v_gene: TRBV29-1; abundance: -; j_gene: TRBJ2-5; CDR3nt: TGCAGCGTGCTACGGACAGGGGGCATGGAGACCCAGTACTTC; CDR3aa: CSVLRTGGMETQYF
d_gene: -; v_gene: TRBV5-1; abundance: -; j_gene: TRBJ2-2; CDR3nt: TGCGCCAGCAGCTTGGGTGGTTATGACGGCCAGGGCAAAAAGGAGCTGTTTTTT; CDR3aa: CASSLGGYDGQGKKELFF
d_gene: TRBD1; v_gene: TRBV5-1; abundance: -; j_gene: TRBJ1-2; CDR3nt: TGCGCCAGCAGCGGGGGACAGGACAACTATGGCTACACCTTC; CDR3aa: CASSGGQDNYGYTF
d_gene: TRBD1; v_gene: TRBV6-5; abundance: -; j_gene: TRBJ1-5; CDR3nt: TGTGCCAGCAGTTACTCGTTTCAGGGGGGTCAGCCCCAGCATTTT; CDR3aa: CASSYSFQGGQPQHF
d_gene: -; v_gene: TRBV15; abundance: -; j_gene: TRBJ1-5; CDR3nt: TGTGCCACCAGCAGAGATATGGGCGAGTGGCAGCCCCAGCATTTT; CDR3aa: CATSRDMGEWQPQHF
d_gene: -; v_gene: TRBV15; abundance: -; j_gene: TRBJ2-2; CDR3nt: TGTGCCACCAGCAGACGACGGGGGGCGGGTCGCGGGGAGCTGTTTTTT; CDR3aa: CATSRRRGAGRGELFF
d_gene: TRBD2; v_gene: TRBV5-4; abundance: -; j_gene: TRBJ2-7; CDR3nt: TGTGCCAGCAGCCCGGGACTAGCGGGAGGGCCAGTAGCCTACGAGCAGTACTTC; CDR3aa: CASSPGLAGGPVAYEQYF
d_gene: TRBD1; v_gene: TRBV18; abundance: -; j_gene: TRBJ2-7; CDR3nt: TGTGCCAGCTCACCGGACAGGGAATACGAGCAGTACTTC; CDR3aa: CASSPDREYEQYF
d_gene: -; v_gene: TRBV5-1; abundance: -; j_gene: TRBJ1-1; CDR3nt: TGCGCCAGCAGCTTGCTACAGGGTGGGGCTGAAGCTTTCTTT; CDR3aa: CASSLLQGGAEAFF
d_gene: TRBD1; v_gene: TRBV5-4; abundance: -; j_gene: TRBJ2-4; CDR3nt: TGTGCCAGCAGCTCGGGACAGGGGGCATTTCAGTACTTC; CDR3aa: CASSSGQGAFQYF
d_gene: TRBD1; v_gene: TRBV11-2; abundance: -; j_gene: TRBJ2-4; CDR3nt: TGTGCCAGCAGCTTAGTTCGGACAGGAAGGTTAGCCAAAAACATTCAGTACTTC; CDR3aa: CASSLVRTGRLAKNIQYF
d_gene: -; v_gene: TRBV19; abundance: -; j_gene: TRBJ2-7; CDR3nt: TGTGCCAGTACCACCCCAATAGGCCAGGGACTCTACGAGCAGTACTTC; CDR3aa: CASTTPIGQGLYEQYF
d_gene: -; v_gene: TRBV9; abundance: -; j_gene: TRBJ1-1; CDR3nt: TGTGCCAGCAGCGTACCATTAACTGAGGGTGCCATGAACACTGAAGCTTTCTTT; CDR3aa: CASSVPLTEGAMNTEAFF
d_gene: -; v_gene: TRBV19; abundance: -; j_gene: TRBJ1-5; CDR3nt: TGTGCCAGTAGTACGTATCTACAGGGTATGGAGCCCCAGCATTTT; CDR3aa: CASSTYLQGMEPQHF
d_gene: -; v_gene: TRBV4-1; abundance: -; j_gene: TRBJ2-7; CDR3nt: TGCGCCAGCAGCCAAGGGACAGCGAGGTTCTACGAGCAGTACTTC; CDR3aa: CASSQGTARFYEQYF
d_gene: -; v_gene: TRBV6-1; abundance: -; j_gene: TRBJ1-5; CDR3nt: TGTGCCAGCAGTGAAGACAGGCTCCCAGCGCATCAGCCCCAGCATTTT; CDR3aa: CASSEDRLPAHQPQHF
d_gene: -; v_gene: TRBV14; abundance: -; j_gene: TRBJ1-3; CDR3nt: TGTGCCAGCAGCCAAGGGCTACCAGCGACTGGAAACACCATATATTTT; CDR3aa: CASSQGLPATGNTIYF
d_gene: TRBD1; v_gene: TRBV5-1; abundance: -; j_gene: TRBJ1-2; CDR3nt: TGCGCCAGCAGCTTGATGGTGGGGGGACAGGGTTTGTATGGCTACACCTTC; CDR3aa: CASSLMVGGQGLYGYTF
d_gene: TRBD2; v_gene: TRBV29-1; abundance: -; j_gene: TRBJ2-7; CDR3nt: TGCAGCGTTGAAGGGGCCGGGACTAGCGGGAGTATCTACGAGCAGTACTTC; CDR3aa: CSVEGAGTSGSIYEQYF
d_gene: -; v_gene: TRBV2; abundance: -; j_gene: TRBJ2-1; CDR3nt: TGTGCCAGCAGTGAGTTGTCTGACTGGCCCTCCTACAATGAGCAGTTCTTC; CDR3aa: CASSELSDWPSYNEQFF
d_gene: -; v_gene: TRBV11-2; abundance: -; j_gene: TRBJ1-1; CDR3nt: TGTGCCAGCAGCTTAGGTCTCAGCACTGAAGCTTTCTTT; CDR3aa: CASSLGLSTEAFF
d_gene: TRBD2; v_gene: TRBV2; abundance: -; j_gene: TRBJ2-3; CDR3nt: TGTGCCAGCAGTGCCCTAGCGGGGGGCATCTGGGATACGCAGTATTTT; CDR3aa: CASSALAGGIWDTQYF
d_gene: TRBD1; v_gene: TRBV19; abundance: -; j_gene: TRBJ2-7; CDR3nt: TGTGCCAGTAGTATAAGGGGACAGGGGTTCCACGAGCAGTACTTC; CDR3aa: CASSIRGQGFHEQYF